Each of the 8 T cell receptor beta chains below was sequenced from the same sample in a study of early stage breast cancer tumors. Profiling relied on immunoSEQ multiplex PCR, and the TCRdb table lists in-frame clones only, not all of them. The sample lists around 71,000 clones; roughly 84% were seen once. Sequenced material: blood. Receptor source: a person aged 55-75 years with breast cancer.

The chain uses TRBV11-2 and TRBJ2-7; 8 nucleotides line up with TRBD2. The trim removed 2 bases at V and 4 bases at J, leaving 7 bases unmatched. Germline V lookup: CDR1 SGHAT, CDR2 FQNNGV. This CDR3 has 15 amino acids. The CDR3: CASSLHAGTSYEQYF. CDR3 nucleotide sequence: TGTGCCAGCAGCTTACACGCCGGGACTAGTTACGAGCAGTACTTC.

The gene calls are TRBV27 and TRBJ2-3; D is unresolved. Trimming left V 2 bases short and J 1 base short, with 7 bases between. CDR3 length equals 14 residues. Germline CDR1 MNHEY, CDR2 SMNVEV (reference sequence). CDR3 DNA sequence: TGTGCCAGCAGTTTACCCCCCGGCACAGATACGCAGTATTTT. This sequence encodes CASSLPPGTDTQYF.

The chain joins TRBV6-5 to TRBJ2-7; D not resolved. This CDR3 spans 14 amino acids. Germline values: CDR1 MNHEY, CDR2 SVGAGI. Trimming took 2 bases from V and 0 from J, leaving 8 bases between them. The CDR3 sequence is CASSYTQSSYEQYF. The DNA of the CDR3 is TGTGCCAGCAGTTACACTCAAAGCTCCTACGAGCAGTACTTC.

Here the CDR3 DNA reads TGCGCCAGCATGGGGACTAGCGGGGGGGAGACCCAGTACTTC. This encodes CASMGTSGGETQYF. J is TRBJ2-5 and V is TRBV5-1; TRBD2 aligns across 15 bases. V lost 6 bases, J lost 5 bases, and 2 bases stayed unmatched. Germline lookup yields CDR1 SGHRS and CDR2 YFSETQ. The CDR3 covers 14 residues.

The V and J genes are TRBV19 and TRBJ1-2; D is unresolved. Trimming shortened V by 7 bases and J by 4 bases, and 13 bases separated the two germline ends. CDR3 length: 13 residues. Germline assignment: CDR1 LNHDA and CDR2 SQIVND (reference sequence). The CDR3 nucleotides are TGTGCCAGTAACCCAGACATTACCTATGGCTACACCTTC. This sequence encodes CASNPDITYGYTF.

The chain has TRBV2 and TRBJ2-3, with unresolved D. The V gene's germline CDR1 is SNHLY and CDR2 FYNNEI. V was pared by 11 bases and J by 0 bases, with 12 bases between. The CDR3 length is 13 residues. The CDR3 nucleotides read TGTGCCTCCGCCCGGTGGAGCACAGATACGCAGTATTTT. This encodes CASARWSTDTQYF.

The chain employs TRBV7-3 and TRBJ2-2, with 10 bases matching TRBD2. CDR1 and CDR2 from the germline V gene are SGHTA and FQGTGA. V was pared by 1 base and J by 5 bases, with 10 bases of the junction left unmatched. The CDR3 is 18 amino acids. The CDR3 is CASSLRGSGRPLTGELFF. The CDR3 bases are TGTGCCAGCAGCTTAAGGGGTAGCGGGAGGCCTCTTACCGGGGAGCTGTTTTTT.

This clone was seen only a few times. The CDR3 DNA reads as TGCAGCGTTGAAGGGCCCTACGAGCAGTACTTC. Its protein product is CSVEGPYEQYF. The chain recombines TRBV29-1 with TRBJ2-7; D unresolved. CDR1 is SQVTM and CDR2 is ANQGSEA in the germline V gene. V was shortened by 1 base and J by 2 bases, with 3 bases between the two germline ends. This CDR3 has 11 amino acids.